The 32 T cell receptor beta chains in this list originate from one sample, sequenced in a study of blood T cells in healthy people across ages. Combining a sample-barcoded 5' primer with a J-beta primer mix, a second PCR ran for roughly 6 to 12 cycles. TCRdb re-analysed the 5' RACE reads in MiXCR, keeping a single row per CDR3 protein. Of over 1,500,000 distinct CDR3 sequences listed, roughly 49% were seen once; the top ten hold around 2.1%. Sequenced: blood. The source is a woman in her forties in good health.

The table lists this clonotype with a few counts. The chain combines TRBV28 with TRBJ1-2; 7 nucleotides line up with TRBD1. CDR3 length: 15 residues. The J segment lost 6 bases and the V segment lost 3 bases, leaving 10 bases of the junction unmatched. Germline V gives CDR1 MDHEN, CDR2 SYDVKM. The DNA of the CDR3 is TGTGCCAGCAGTTTGAGCCCGCCCAGGGGGAATGGCTACACCTTC. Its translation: CASSLSPPRGNGYTF.

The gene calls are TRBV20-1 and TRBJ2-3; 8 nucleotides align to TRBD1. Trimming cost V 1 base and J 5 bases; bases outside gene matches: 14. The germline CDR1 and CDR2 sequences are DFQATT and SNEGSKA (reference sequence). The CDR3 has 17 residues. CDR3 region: CSARGARQGKFRDTQYF. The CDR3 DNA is TGCAGTGCTAGAGGGGCTCGACAGGGGAAATTTAGAGATACGCAGTATTTT.

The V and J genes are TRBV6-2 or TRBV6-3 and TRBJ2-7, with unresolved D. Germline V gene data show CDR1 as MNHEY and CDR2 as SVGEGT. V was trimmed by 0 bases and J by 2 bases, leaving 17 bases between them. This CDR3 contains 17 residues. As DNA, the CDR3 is TGTGCCAGCAGTTACTCGATTTGGTCACAGCCAACCTACGAGCAGTACTTC. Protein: CASSYSIWSQPTYEQYF.

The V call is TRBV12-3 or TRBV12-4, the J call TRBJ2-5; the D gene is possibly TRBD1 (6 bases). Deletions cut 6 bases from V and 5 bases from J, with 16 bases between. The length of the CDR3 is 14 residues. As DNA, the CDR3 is TGTGCCAGCAGACCTCAGGGGCCCCAGGAGACCCAGTACTTC. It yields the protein CASRPQGPQETQYF.

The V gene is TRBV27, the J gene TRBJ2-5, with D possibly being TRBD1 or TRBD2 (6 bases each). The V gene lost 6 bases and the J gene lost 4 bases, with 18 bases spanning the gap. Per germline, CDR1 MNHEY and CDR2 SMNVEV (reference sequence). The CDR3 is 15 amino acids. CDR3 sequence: CASSQQRGGSETQYF. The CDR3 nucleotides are TGTGCCAGCAGCCAGCAACGAGGGGGGTCAGAGACCCAGTACTTC.

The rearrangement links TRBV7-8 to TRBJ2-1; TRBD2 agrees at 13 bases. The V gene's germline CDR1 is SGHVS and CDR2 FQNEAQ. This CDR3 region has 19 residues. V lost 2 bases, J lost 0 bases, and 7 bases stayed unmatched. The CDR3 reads CASSLPSGLAGVSYNEQFF. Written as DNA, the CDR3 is TGTGCCAGCAGCTTACCCTCTGGACTAGCGGGGGTCTCCTACAATGAGCAGTTCTTC.

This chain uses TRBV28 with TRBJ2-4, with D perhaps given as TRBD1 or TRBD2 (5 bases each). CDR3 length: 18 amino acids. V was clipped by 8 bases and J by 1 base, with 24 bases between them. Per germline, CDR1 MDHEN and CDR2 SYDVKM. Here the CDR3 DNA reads TGTGCCAGCCTCCGCACGGGGCAGGGATTCGCCGCCAAAAACATTCAGTACTTC. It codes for CASLRTGQGFAAKNIQYF.

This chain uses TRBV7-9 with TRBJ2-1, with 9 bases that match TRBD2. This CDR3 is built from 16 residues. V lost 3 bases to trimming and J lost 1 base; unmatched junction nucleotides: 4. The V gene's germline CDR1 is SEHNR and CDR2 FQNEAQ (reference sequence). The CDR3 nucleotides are TGTGCCAGCAGCTTTTATAGCGGGGGTTCCTACAATGAGCAGTTCTTC. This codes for CASSFYSGGSYNEQFF.

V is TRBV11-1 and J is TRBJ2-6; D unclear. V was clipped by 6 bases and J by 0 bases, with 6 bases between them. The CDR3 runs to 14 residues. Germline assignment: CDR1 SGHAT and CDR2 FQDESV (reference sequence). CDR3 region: CASREVSGANVLTF. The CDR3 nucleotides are TGTGCCAGCAGAGAGGTCTCTGGGGCCAACGTCCTGACTTTC.

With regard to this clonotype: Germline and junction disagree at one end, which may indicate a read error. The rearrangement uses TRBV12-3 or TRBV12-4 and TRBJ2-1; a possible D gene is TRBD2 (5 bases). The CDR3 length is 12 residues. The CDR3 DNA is TGCGCCAGCAGGTTAACGGGGAATGAGCAGTTCTTC. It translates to CASRLTGNEQFF.

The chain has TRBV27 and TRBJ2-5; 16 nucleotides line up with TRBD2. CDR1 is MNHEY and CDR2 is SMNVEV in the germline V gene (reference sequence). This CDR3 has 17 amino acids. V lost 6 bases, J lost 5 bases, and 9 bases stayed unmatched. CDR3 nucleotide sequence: TGTGCCAGCAGCCAAGGGACTAGCGGGGGGGCCGGTGAGACCCAGTACTTC. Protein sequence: CASSQGTSGGAGETQYF.

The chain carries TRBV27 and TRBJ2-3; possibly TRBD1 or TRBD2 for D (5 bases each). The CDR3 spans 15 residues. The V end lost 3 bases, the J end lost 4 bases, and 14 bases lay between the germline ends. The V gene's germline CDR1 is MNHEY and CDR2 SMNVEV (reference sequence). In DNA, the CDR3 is TGTGCCAGCAGTTTGCTACAGGCGGAGGCAGATACGCAGTATTTT. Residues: CASSLLQAEADTQYF.

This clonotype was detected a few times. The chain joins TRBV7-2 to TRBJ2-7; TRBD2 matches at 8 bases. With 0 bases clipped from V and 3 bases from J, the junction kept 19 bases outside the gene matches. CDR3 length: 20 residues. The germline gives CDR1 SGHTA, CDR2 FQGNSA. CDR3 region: CASSLARSPGLGAKSYEQYF. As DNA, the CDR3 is TGTGCCAGCAGCTTAGCGCGATCCCCGGGACTAGGAGCCAAAAGCTACGAGCAGTACTTC.

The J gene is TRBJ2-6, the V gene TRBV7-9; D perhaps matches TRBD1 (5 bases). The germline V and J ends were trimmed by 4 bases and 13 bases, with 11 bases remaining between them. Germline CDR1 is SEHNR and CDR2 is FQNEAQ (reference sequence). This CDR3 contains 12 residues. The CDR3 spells CASSWTPDVLTF. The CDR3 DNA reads TGTGCCAGCAGCTGGACACCAGATGTCCTGACTTTC. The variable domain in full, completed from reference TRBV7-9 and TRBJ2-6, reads DTGVSQNPRHKITKRGQNVTFRCDPISEHNRLYWYRQTLGQGPEFLTYFQNEAQLEKSRLLSDRFSAERPKGSFSTLEIQRTEQGDSAMYLCASSWTPDVLTFGAGSRLTVL.

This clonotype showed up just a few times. CDR3 bases: TGCGCCAGCAGCCCGAATGCCCTTAAATCCTACGAGCAGTACTTC. It is translated as CASSPNALKSYEQYF. The V call is TRBV5-1, the J call TRBJ2-7; D is unclear. The CDR3 totals 15 residues. Germline V gene sequence: CDR1 SGHRS, CDR2 YFSETQ. Trimming took off 4 bases at V and 1 base at J, with 15 bases between the two ends.

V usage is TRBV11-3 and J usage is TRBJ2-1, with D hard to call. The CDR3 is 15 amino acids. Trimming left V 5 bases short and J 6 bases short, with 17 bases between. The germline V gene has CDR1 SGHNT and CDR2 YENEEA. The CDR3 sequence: CASSPPDGPPNEQFF. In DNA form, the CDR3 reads TGTGCCAGCAGCCCCCCCGACGGGCCCCCCAATGAGCAGTTCTTC.

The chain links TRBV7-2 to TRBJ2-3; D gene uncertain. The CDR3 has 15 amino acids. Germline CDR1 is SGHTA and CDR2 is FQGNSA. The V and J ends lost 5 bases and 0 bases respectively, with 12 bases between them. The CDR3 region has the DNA TGTGCCAGCAGCCCCTGTGACTTCAGCACAGATACGCAGTATTTT. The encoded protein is CASSPCDFSTDTQYF. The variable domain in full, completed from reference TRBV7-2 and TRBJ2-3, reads GAGVSQSPSNKVTEKGKDVELRCDPISGHTALYWYRQSLGQGLEFLIYFQGNSAPDKSGLPSDRFSAERTGGSVSTLTIQRTQQEDSAVYLCASSPCDFSTDTQYFGPGTRLTVL.

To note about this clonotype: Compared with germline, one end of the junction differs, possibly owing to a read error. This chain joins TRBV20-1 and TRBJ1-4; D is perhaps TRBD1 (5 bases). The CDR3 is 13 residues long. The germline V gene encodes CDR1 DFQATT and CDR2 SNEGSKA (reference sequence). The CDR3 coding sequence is TGCAGTGGCAGGGAAGCAACTAGTGAAAAACTGTTTTTT. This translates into CSGREATSEKLFF.

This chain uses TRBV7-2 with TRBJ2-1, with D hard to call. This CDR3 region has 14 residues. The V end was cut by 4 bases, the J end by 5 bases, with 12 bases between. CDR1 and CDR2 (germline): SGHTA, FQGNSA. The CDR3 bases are TGTGCCAGCAGCTCTCTGCCACGGAACAATGAGCAGTTCTTC. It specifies CASSSLPRNNEQFF.

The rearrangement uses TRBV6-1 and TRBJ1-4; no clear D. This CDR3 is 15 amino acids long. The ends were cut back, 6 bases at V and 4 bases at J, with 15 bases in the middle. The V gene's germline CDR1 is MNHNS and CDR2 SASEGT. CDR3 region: CASSRNTLRNEKLFF. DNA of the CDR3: TGTGCCAGCAGCAGGAATACCCTGCGTAATGAAAAACTGTTTTTT.

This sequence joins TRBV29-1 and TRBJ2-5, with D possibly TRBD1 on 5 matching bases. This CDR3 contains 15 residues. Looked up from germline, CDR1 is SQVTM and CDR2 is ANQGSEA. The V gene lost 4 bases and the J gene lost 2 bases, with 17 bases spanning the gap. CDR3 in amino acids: CSVGGIWGGQETQYF. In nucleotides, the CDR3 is TGCAGCGTTGGGGGCATATGGGGTGGGCAAGAGACCCAGTACTTC.

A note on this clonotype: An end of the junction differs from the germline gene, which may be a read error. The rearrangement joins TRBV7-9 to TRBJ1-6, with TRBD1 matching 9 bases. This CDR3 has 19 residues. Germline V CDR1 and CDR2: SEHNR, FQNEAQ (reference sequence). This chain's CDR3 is CASSLNPTGGLSYNSPIHF. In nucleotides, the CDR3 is TGTGCCAGCAGCTTAAATCCTACAGGGGGCCTCTCCTATAATTCACCCATCCACTTT.

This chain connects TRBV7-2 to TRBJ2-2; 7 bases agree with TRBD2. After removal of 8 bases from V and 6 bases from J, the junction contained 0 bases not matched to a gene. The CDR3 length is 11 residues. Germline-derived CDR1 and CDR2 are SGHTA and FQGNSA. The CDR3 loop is CASGRAGELFF. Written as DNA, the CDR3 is TGTGCCAGCGGGAGGGCCGGGGAGCTGTTTTTT.

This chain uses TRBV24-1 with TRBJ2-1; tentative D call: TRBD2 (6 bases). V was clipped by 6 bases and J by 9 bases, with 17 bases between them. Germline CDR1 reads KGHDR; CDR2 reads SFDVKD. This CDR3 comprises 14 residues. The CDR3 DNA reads TGTGCCACCAGTACCTACCGGAGGGACTTTGAGCAGTTCTTC. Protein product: CATSTYRRDFEQFF.

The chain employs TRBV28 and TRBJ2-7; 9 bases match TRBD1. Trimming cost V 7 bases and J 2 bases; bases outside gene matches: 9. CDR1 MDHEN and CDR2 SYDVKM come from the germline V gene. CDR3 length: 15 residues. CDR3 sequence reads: CASIPGQGGPYEQYF. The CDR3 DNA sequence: TGTGCCAGCATCCCGGGACAGGGCGGGCCCTACGAGCAGTACTTC. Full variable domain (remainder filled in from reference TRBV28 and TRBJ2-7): DVKVTQSSRYLVKRTGEKVFLECVQDMDHENMFWYRQDPGLGLRLIYFSYDVKMKEKGDIPEGYSVSREKKERFSLILESASTNQTSMYLCASIPGQGGPYEQYFGPGTRLTVT.

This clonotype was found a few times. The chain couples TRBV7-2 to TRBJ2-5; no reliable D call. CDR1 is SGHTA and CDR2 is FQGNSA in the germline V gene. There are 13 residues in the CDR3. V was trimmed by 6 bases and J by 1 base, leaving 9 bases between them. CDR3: CASRSTVQETQYF. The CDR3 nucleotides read TGTGCCAGCAGAAGTACAGTCCAAGAGACCCAGTACTTC. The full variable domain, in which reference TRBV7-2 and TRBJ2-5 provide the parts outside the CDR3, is GAGVSQSPSNKVTEKGKDVELRCDPISGHTALYWYRQSLGQGLEFLIYFQGNSAPDKSGLPSDRFSAERTGGSVSTLTIQRTQQEDSAVYLCASRSTVQETQYFGPGTRLLVL.

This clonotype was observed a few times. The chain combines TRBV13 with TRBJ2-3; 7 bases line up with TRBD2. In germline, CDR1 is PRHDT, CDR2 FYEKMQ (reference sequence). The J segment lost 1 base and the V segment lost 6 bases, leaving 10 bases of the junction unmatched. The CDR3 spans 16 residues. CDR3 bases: TGTGCCAGCAGACGGGGGAGGGACTTGCGCACAGATACGCAGTATTTT. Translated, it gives CASRRGRDLRTDTQYF. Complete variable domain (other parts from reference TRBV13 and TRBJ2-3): AAGVIQSPRHLIKEKRETATLKCYPIPRHDTVYWYQQGPGQDPQFLISFYEKMQSDKGSIPDRFSAQQFSDYHSELNMSSLELGDSALYFCASRRGRDLRTDTQYFGPGTRLTVL.

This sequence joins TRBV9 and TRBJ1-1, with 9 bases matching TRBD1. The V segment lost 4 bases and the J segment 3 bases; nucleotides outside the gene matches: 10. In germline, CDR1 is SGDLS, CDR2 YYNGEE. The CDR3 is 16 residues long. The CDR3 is CASSSRDRVMDTEAFF. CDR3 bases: TGTGCCAGCAGCTCACGGGACAGGGTAATGGACACTGAAGCTTTCTTT.

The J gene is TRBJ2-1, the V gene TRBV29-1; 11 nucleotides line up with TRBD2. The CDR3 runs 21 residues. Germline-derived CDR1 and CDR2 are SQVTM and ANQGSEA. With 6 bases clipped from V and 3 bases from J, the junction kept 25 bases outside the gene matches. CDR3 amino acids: CSVASPKNLAGGPSIYNEQFF. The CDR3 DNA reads TGCAGCGTCGCAAGCCCAAAAAACCTAGCGGGGGGACCCTCGATCTACAATGAGCAGTTCTTC.

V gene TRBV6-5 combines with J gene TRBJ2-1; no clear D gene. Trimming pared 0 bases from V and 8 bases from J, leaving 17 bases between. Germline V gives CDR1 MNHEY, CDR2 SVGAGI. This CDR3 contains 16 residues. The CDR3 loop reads CASSYSVGETGDEQFF. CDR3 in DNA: TGTGCCAGCAGTTACTCGGTGGGCGAGACTGGGGATGAGCAGTTCTTC.

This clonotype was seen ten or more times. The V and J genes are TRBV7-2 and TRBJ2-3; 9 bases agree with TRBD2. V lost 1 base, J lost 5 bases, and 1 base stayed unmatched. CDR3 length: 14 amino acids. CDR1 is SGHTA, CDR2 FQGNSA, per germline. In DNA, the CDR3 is TGTGCCAGCAGCTTAGGCGGGGGGGAAGATACGCAGTATTTT. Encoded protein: CASSLGGGEDTQYF.

The CDR3 nucleotides are TGCGCCAGCAGCCACCCGGGACTAGCCCACAATGAGCAGTACTTC. This codes for CASSHPGLAHNEQYF. The chain uses TRBV4-3 and TRBJ2-5; 9 nucleotides match TRBD2. This CDR3 is 15 amino acids long. With V trimmed by 3 bases and J by 11 bases, 13 bases remained unmatched. Germline lookup yields CDR1 LGHNA and CDR2 YSLEER.